The 13 T cell receptor beta chains below were found in one sample sequenced in a study of T cells after yellow fever vaccination (dated by TCRdb to between 2018 and 2021). The treatment or condition label of this sample denotes: live attenuated yellow fever vaccine strain. Receptors were amplified or captured by 5' RACE. Instrument used: Illumina NovaSeq 6000. TCRdb reanalyzed the raw reads on its own, using fastp at Q25 for trimming and MiXCR for clone calling, and kept in-frame beta chains. Each CDR3 protein appears once, grouped with its most common genes and DNA. The sample contains hundreds of thousands of distinct CDR3 sequences, around 20% of them found a single time. The top ten clones comprise roughly a sixth of the sample. The specimen was PBMCs, collected before the yellow fever booster vaccination. Every receptor here comes from a young man who received the YFV17D yellow fever vaccine.

The V and J genes are TRBV7-9 and TRBJ1-1, with D uncertain. CDR3 length: 14 amino acids. CDR1 SEHNR and CDR2 FQNEAQ come from the germline V gene (reference sequence). V was trimmed by 1 base and J by 4 bases, leaving 10 bases between them. DNA for the CDR3: TGTGCCAGCAGCTTAGAGGTGGGATTCACTGAAGCTTTCTTT. Translating gives CASSLEVGFTEAFF. Looking up the rest from reference TRBV7-9 and TRBJ1-1 gives the full variable domain: DTGVSQNPRHKITKRGQNVTFRCDPISEHNRLYWYRQTLGQGPEFLTYFQNEAQLEKSRLLSDRFSAERPKGSFSTLEIQRTEQGDSAMYLCASSLEVGFTEAFFGQGTRLTVV.

Notes on this clonotype: A much larger clone differs from this one at a single base, so this may be a read error. V and J are TRBV6-5 and TRBJ1-1; 8 positions match TRBD1. CDR3 length: 15 residues. Losses at the gene ends were 4 bases for V and 1 base for J; bases not matched to a gene: 5. CDR1 and CDR2 from the germline V gene are MNHEY and SVGAGI. In nucleotides, the CDR3 is TGTGCCAGCAGTTTCACCGGACAGGGGAACACTGAAGCTTTCTTT. Protein sequence: CASSFTGQGNTEAFF.

The DNA of the CDR3 is TGCGCCAGCAGCTTTTTGGGCGGGGAAGAGACCCAGTACTTC. It codes for CASSFLGGEETQYF. The genes are TRBV5-1 and TRBJ2-5, with a possible D match to TRBD2 (6 bases). Between the trimmed V and J ends, which lost 2 bases and 3 bases, there was a span of 11 bases. CDR1 and CDR2 from the germline V gene are SGHRS and YFSETQ. CDR3 length: 14 amino acids.

This clonotype occurred a few times. A junction boundary mismatches the germline segment, possibly from a read error. V usage is TRBV4-1 and J usage is TRBJ1-1; 7 bases line up with TRBD1. The V gene's germline CDR1 is MGHRA and CDR2 YSYEKL. This CDR3 contains 15 residues. The CDR3 coding sequence is TGCGCCAGCAGCAAAGAACGGAGGGGGCACACTGAAGCTTTCTTT. Its translation is CASSKERRGHTEAFF.

In this sample, this clonotype turned up a few times. The chain links TRBV6-5 to TRBJ2-4; a possible D gene is TRBD1 (5 bases). CDR1 is MNHEY and CDR2 is SVGAGI in the germline V gene. V lost 5 bases to trimming and J lost 0 bases, with 11 bases between them. The CDR3 is 15 amino acids. This chain's CDR3 is CASSPTGLAKNIQYF. The CDR3 nucleotides read TGTGCCAGCAGTCCCACAGGATTAGCCAAAAACATTCAGTACTTC.

The CDR3 nucleotides read TGTGCCAGCAGTTTATTACAGGGGGCCGGGGAGCTGTTTTTT. Protein: CASSLLQGAGELFF. The J gene is TRBJ2-2, the V gene TRBV27; 8 bases are shared with TRBD1. This CDR3 spans 14 amino acids. Trimming removed 1 base from V and 6 bases from J; junction bases left unmatched: 1. Germline CDR1 reads MNHEY; CDR2 reads SMNVEV (reference sequence).

The chain joins TRBV12-3 or TRBV12-4 to TRBJ2-1, with 9 bases aligning to TRBD1. The CDR3 is 12 residues long. The junction had 7 bases not matched to a gene; V was cut back by 11 bases and J by 8 bases. The CDR3 coding sequence is TGTGCCGGGGGACAGGGCCTGGATGAGCAGTTCTTC. Protein: CAGGQGLDEQFF.

J is TRBJ1-2 and V is TRBV20-1; tentatively, D is TRBD1 (6 bases). CDR3 length: 15 amino acids. Trimming shortened V by 0 bases and J by 2 bases, and 13 bases separated the two germline ends. CDR1 and CDR2 (germline): DFQATT, SNEGSKA (reference sequence). CDR3 protein: CSARDSSQGNYGYTF. CDR3 nucleotide sequence: TGCAGTGCTAGAGATAGTTCGCAGGGGAACTATGGCTACACCTTC.

This clonotype was seen at least ten times. V gene TRBV29-1 combines with J gene TRBJ2-3, with D possibly matching TRBD1 (5 bases). Germline V gene lookup returns CDR1 SQVTM and CDR2 ANQGSEA. The CDR3 covers 13 residues. V was trimmed by 8 bases and J by 2 bases, leaving 14 bases between them. The CDR3 loop reads CSFEAGPTDTQYF. The CDR3 DNA sequence: TGCAGCTTCGAGGCAGGGCCCACAGATACGCAGTATTTT.

The sample holds a few counts of this clonotype. The rearrangement joins TRBV20-1 to TRBJ2-5; D is possibly TRBD1 (6 bases). Germline loops: CDR1 DFQATT, CDR2 SNEGSKA (reference sequence). Trimming took 8 bases from V and 5 from J, leaving 18 bases between them. The CDR3 is 13 amino acids. CDR3 sequence reads: CSPRTVPGETQYF. CDR3 coding DNA: TGCAGTCCCCGGACAGTCCCGGGGGAGACCCAGTACTTC.

This clonotype showed up just a few times. The chain joins TRBV4-3 to TRBJ1-2; maybe TRBD1 (6 bases). The CDR3 has 14 residues. V lost 3 bases and J lost 5, with 13 bases in between. Germline CDR1 reads LGHNA; CDR2 reads YSLEER. The CDR3 protein is CASSQNGGLYGYTF. The CDR3 DNA follows: TGCGCCAGCAGCCAGAACGGGGGGCTTTATGGCTACACCTTC.

V usage is TRBV7-2 and J usage is TRBJ2-5, with 9 bases identical to TRBD2. With V trimmed by 5 bases and J by 4 bases, 11 bases remained unmatched. Germline V gene data show CDR1 as SGHTA and CDR2 as FQGNSA. The CDR3 runs to 16 residues. CDR3 protein: CASSPRAGGMGETQYF. In DNA, the CDR3 is TGTGCCAGCAGCCCCCGGGCGGGGGGGATGGGAGAGACCCAGTACTTC.

This clonotype was detected a few times. The DNA for the CDR3 is TGTGCCAGCAGTTTACTCGGGGTATTAGTCTATGGCTACACCTTC. It specifies CASSLLGVLVYGYTF. The chain joins TRBV12-3 or TRBV12-4 to TRBJ1-2; unclear D gene. Trimming took 2 bases from V and 4 from J, leaving 14 bases between them. The CDR3 extends over 15 amino acids.